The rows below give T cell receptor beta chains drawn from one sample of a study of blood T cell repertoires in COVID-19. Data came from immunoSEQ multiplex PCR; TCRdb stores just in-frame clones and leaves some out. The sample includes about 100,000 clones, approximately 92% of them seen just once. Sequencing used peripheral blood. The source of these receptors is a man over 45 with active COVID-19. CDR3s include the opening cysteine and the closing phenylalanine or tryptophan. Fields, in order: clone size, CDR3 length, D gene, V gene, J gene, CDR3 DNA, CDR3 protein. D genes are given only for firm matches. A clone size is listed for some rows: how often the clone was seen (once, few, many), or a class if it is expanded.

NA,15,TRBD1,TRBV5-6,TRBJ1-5,TGTGCCAGCAGCCGCGGACAGGGGGGAAATCAGCCCCAGCATTTT,CASSRGQGGNQPQHF
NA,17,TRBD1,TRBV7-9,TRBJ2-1,TGTGCCAGCAGCTTACGGGACAGACCTAATTCCTACAATGAGCAGTTCTTC,CASSLRDRPNSYNEQFF
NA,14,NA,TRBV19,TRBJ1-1,TGTGCCAGTAGTCCCCGCGGTGAGAACACTGAAGCTTTCTTT,CASSPRGENTEAFF
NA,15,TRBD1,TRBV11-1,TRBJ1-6,TGTGCCAGCAGCCCCCGGGACAGATATAATTCACCCCTCCACTTT,CASSPRDRYNSPLHF
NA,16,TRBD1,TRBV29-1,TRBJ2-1,TGCAGCGTTGAAGGAGGGAAAACAGGGGAATACAATGAGCAGTTCTTC,CSVEGGKTGEYNEQFF
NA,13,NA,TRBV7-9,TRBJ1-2,TGTGCCAGCAGCGTGGGCAGGGGCATTGGCTACACCTTC,CASSVGRGIGYTF
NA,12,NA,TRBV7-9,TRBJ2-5,TGTGCCAGCAGCTTAGCGTCGGAGACCCAGTACTTC,CASSLASETQYF
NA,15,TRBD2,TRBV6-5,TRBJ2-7,TGTGCCAGCAGTTACCGGCGCCAGCGGGAGAGCGAGCAGTACTTC,CASSYRRQRESEQYF
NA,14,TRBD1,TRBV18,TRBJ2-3,TGTGCCAGCTCAACGACGGGACAGGGTGGTACGCAGTATTTT,CASSTTGQGGTQYF
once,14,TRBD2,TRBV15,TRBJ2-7,TGTGCCACCAGCAGTAGCGGGAGAGGACACGAGCAGTACTTC,CATSSSGRGHEQYF
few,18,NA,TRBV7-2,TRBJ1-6,TGTGCCAGCAGCTTAGTCCACTCGGCGGGAACCTATAATTCACCCCTCCACTTT,CASSLVHSAGTYNSPLHF
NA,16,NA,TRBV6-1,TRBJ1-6,TGTGCCAGCAGTGCGAAGTTTGGGGCAGAGTCTTCACCCCTCCACTTT,CASSAKFGAESSPLHF
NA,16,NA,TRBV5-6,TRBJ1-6,TGTGCCAGCAGCGGGGAGCGATTCGGGCGTAATTCACCCCTCCACTTT,CASSGERFGRNSPLHF
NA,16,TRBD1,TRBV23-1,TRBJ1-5,TGCGCCAGCAGTCAAACCGGGACAGGGGTGGATCAGCCCCAGCATTTT,CASSQTGTGVDQPQHF
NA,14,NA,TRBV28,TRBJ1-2,TGTGCCAGCAGTTTACGGTCGCTGAGCTATGGCTACACCTTC,CASSLRSLSYGYTF
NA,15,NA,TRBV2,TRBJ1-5,TGTGCCAGCAGTGATCGGCAGGGACTTTATCAGCCCCAGCATTTT,CASSDRQGLYQPQHF
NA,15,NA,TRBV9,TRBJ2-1,TGTGCCAGCAGCGTAATAGCTAGCTCCTACAATGAGCAGTTCTTC,CASSVIASSYNEQFF